This T cell receptor (beta chain) was observed in a study of patients and donors after allogeneic stem cell transplantation. With 7 bases removed from V and 4 bases from J, the gap between germline ends came to 13 bases. The CDR3 is 12 residues long. Per germline, CDR1 DFQATT and CDR2 SNEGSKA (reference sequence). TCRdb recomputed calls from the RT-PCR reads with MiXCR, one row per CDR3 protein. The table includes approximately 200,000 distinct CDR3 sequences, 35% to 45% detected once. The clonotype comes from a human donor who was either an allogeneic HSCT recipient or a stem cell or donor lymphocyte infusion donor (not recorded which). It is not recorded whose cells these are; they may come from a transplant donor. Sequenced sample: blood, either unsorted or a sorted T cell fraction (not recorded which). The gene calls are TRBV20-1 and TRBJ1-2; the D is unclear. The CDR3 sequence is CSGLEQAYGYTF. The CDR3 DNA reads TGCAGTGGCTTAGAGCAGGCCTATGGCTACACCTTC.